Below, 29 T cell receptor beta chains from the same sample are listed, as sequenced in a study of blood T cell repertoires in COVID-19. Assay: immunoSEQ multiplex PCR; the TCRdb copy retains only in-frame clones and omits some. There are 80,000 to 100,000 clones in the sample; under 90% occur only once, and about 1.5% lies in the top ten. Input material: peripheral blood. The receptors come from a human donor with active COVID-19. The donor label of this sample is uncertain.

The chain couples TRBV4-3 to TRBJ1-4; the match to TRBD1 covers 9 bases. Unmatched junction bases numbered 7, after V lost 2 bases and J lost 15 bases. The germline V gene encodes CDR1 LGHNA and CDR2 YSLEER. This CDR3 comprises 13 residues. CDR3 sequence: CASSQKGQGNLFF. As DNA, the CDR3 is TGCGCCAGCAGCCAAAAGGGACAGGGAAACTTGTTTTTT.

This clone has just a few counts. The V gene is TRBV13, the J gene TRBJ2-5, with a weak D call TRBD2 (5 bases). CDR1 is PRHDT, CDR2 FYEKMQ, per germline (reference sequence). Trimming pared 5 bases from V and 5 bases from J, leaving 12 bases between. The CDR3 totals 13 residues. DNA for the CDR3: TGTGCCAGCAGCCCGTGGCCGGGGGAGACCCAGTACTTC. This sequence encodes CASSPWPGETQYF.

The chain carries TRBV7-9 and TRBJ2-7, with D perhaps matching TRBD2 (6 bases). There are 14 residues in the CDR3. V was trimmed by 5 bases and J by 2 bases, leaving 13 bases between them. Germline-derived CDR1 and CDR2 are SEHNR and FQNEAQ (reference sequence). CDR3: CASSLDSGAYEQYF. The CDR3 DNA sequence: TGTGCCAGCAGCCTCGATTCGGGAGCCTACGAGCAGTACTTC.

This clone appeared a single time. This chain connects TRBV7-2 to TRBJ1-3; D not certain. This CDR3 region has 15 residues. Germline V lookup: CDR1 SGHTA, CDR2 FQGNSA. V lost 5 bases and J 4 bases, leaving 15 bases between the germline ends. CDR3 sequence (DNA): TGTGCCAGCAGCCCCCCGGGAGTGGGCGGAAACACCATATATTTT. Translating gives CASSPPGVGGNTIYF.

The chain recombines TRBV20-1 with TRBJ2-7, with 7 nucleotides matching TRBD2. After removal of 3 bases from V and 1 base from J, the junction contained 3 bases not matched to a gene. CDR3 length equals 13 residues. The germline V gene has CDR1 DFQATT and CDR2 SNEGSKA (reference sequence). The CDR3 DNA is TGCAGTGCTAGTCTTAGCGGGTCCTACGAGCAGTACTTC. This codes for CSASLSGSYEQYF.

V gene TRBV7-9 combines with J gene TRBJ2-7; D is possibly TRBD1 (5 bases). V was trimmed by 5 bases and J by 0 bases, leaving 17 bases between them. The CDR3 consists of 16 residues. Germline values: CDR1 SEHNR, CDR2 FQNEAQ (reference sequence). CDR3 loop: CASSPPRAGNSYEQYF. Here the CDR3 DNA reads TGTGCCAGCAGCCCCCCCCGGGCAGGGAACTCCTACGAGCAGTACTTC.

The chain combines TRBV6-6 with TRBJ1-6; TRBD1 matches 8 bases. The trim removed 2 bases at V and 9 bases at J, leaving 3 bases unmatched. Germline-derived CDR1 and CDR2 are MNHNY and SVGAGI (reference sequence). The CDR3 spans 14 residues. The CDR3 nucleotides are TGTGCCAGCAGTTACGACAGGGGTATTTCACCCCTCCACTTT. Its translation: CASSYDRGISPLHF.

The chain recombines TRBV4-2 with TRBJ2-7; TRBD1 aligns across 8 bases. Unmatched junction bases numbered 4, after V lost 4 bases and J lost 2 bases. Germline values: CDR1 LGHNA, CDR2 YNFKEQ. The CDR3 extends over 14 amino acids. The CDR3 spells CASSPGQGAYEQYF. The CDR3 DNA reads as TGTGCCAGCAGCCCCGGACAGGGTGCCTACGAGCAGTACTTC.

The CDR3 DNA follows: TGTGCCAGCAGCCAGCGGAGGGGACTAGCGGTCTACGGGGAGCTGTTTTTT. It yields the protein CASSQRRGLAVYGELFF. This chain joins TRBV3-1 (or the pseudogene TRBV3-2) and TRBJ2-2; 11 bases fit TRBD2. CDR1 and CDR2 (germline): LGHDT, YNNKEL (reference sequence). The CDR3 is 17 amino acids. Germline trimming cut 3 bases from V and 7 bases from J; bases unmatched to any gene: 10.

This CDR3 reads CASSLVDSGPSSYEQYF. DNA for the CDR3: TGTGCCAGCAGCTTAGTTGATAGCGGGCCTAGCTCCTACGAGCAGTACTTC. The chain is built from TRBV11-2 and TRBJ2-7; 7 nucleotides match TRBD2. Per the germline V gene, CDR1 is SGHAT and CDR2 is FQNNGV. J was trimmed by 0 bases and V by 1 base; bases with no gene match: 9. This CDR3 contains 17 residues.

CDR3 loop: CASSQGTGLNTEAFF. The CDR3 DNA is TGCGCCAGCAGCCAGGGGACAGGGCTGAACACTGAAGCTTTCTTT. The chain employs TRBV5-1 and TRBJ1-1; 9 bases align to TRBD1. V was pared by 4 bases and J by 0 bases, with 4 bases of the junction left unmatched. The CDR3 runs to 15 residues. CDR1 and CDR2 (germline): SGHRS, YFSETQ. The whole variable domain, filled in from reference TRBV5-1 and TRBJ1-1, reads KAGVTQTPRYLIKTRGQQVTLSCSPISGHRSVSWYQQTPGQGLQFLFEYFSETQRNKGNFPGRFSGRQFSNSRSEMNVSTLELGDSALYLCASSQGTGLNTEAFFGQGTRLTVV.

J is TRBJ1-2 and V is TRBV28; D is perhaps TRBD1 (6 bases). CDR1 is MDHEN and CDR2 is SYDVKM in the germline V gene. The CDR3 extends over 16 amino acids. The V gene lost 3 bases and the J gene lost 6 bases, with 20 bases spanning the gap. The CDR3 protein is CASSFSYGVQGDGYTF. In DNA, the CDR3 is TGTGCCAGCAGTTTTTCATACGGGGTACAGGGAGATGGCTACACCTTC.

J is TRBJ1-1 and V is TRBV7-6; D not resolved. The CDR3 contains 14 residues. V was cut by 5 bases and J by 4 bases, with 14 bases left in between. Germline lookup yields CDR1 SGHVS and CDR2 FNYEAQ. The CDR3: CASSLGKAGTEAFF. CDR3 sequence (DNA): TGTGCCAGCAGCCTAGGGAAGGCGGGCACTGAAGCTTTCTTT.

The chain carries TRBV6-4 and TRBJ2-7, with TRBD1 identical over 8 bases. After removal of 5 bases from V and 4 bases from J, the junction contained 10 bases not matched to a gene. This CDR3 contains 15 residues. Germline V gives CDR1 MRHNA, CDR2 SNTAGT. The CDR3 here is CASSQSWTGPYEQYF. CDR3 nucleotide sequence: TGTGCCAGCAGTCAATCCTGGACAGGGCCTTACGAGCAGTACTTC.

The chain recombines TRBV6-4 with TRBJ2-2; possible D gene TRBD2, 5 bases. CDR3 size: 16 residues. CDR1 is MRHNA and CDR2 is SNTAGT in the germline V gene. Trimming removed 3 bases at V and 1 base at J, with 12 bases between. CDR3 amino acids: CASSERLALNTGELFF. CDR3 in DNA: TGTGCCAGCAGTGAGCGGCTAGCCTTGAACACCGGGGAGCTGTTTTTT.

The gene calls are TRBV7-6 and TRBJ2-3; TRBD2 matches at 9 bases. The CDR3 is 16 residues long. Trimming took 5 bases from V and 3 from J; bases not matched to a gene: 9. Germline V gene data show CDR1 as SGHVS and CDR2 as FNYEAQ. The CDR3 DNA reads TGTGCCAGCAGCCCCCTCTCTAGCGGGGTGACAGATACGCAGTATTTT. It translates to CASSPLSSGVTDTQYF.

CDR3 region: CASTSFANRARDGYNEQFF. CDR3 coding DNA: TGTGCCAGCACCTCGTTTGCGAATAGAGCCAGGGATGGCTACAATGAGCAGTTCTTC. This rearrangement joins TRBV11-2 to TRBJ2-1; the D gene is possibly TRBD1 (5 bases). Germline CDR1 and CDR2: SGHAT and FQNNGV. V lost 7 bases to trimming and J lost 3 bases, with 28 bases between them. The CDR3 sequence is 19 residues long.

Written as DNA, the CDR3 is TGCGCCAGCAGCATAGGACAGGGGGCTTACGAGCAGTACTTC. Its translation: CASSIGQGAYEQYF. This chain connects TRBV5-1 to TRBJ2-7; 11 nucleotides agree with TRBD1. With 4 bases clipped from V and 4 bases from J, the junction kept 4 bases outside the gene matches. Germline-derived CDR1 and CDR2 are SGHRS and YFSETQ. CDR3 length: 14 amino acids.

The genes are TRBV2 and TRBJ1-2, with 7 bases matching TRBD1. The V gene's germline CDR1 is SNHLY and CDR2 FYNNEI. V dropped 7 bases and J dropped 7; count of bases not matched to a gene: 9. This CDR3 contains 13 residues. CDR3 nucleotide sequence: TGTGCCAGCACGGGACAGTTATTTTCTGGCTACACCTTC. Protein sequence: CASTGQLFSGYTF.

The CDR3 region has the DNA TGCGCCAGCAGCTTGGCCTACAGGGCGAGGGGCTACACCTTC. Its translation: CASSLAYRARGYTF. V and J are TRBV5-1 and TRBJ1-2, with D possibly being TRBD1 (6 bases). The CDR3 extends over 14 amino acids. V dropped 0 bases and J dropped 8 bases, with 14 bases sitting between them. CDR1 is SGHRS and CDR2 is YFSETQ in the germline V gene.

The chain combines TRBV5-1 with TRBJ1-1, with D tentatively TRBD1 (6 bases). The CDR3 runs to 16 residues. Between the trimmed V and J ends, which lost 1 base and 11 bases, there was a span of 24 bases. Germline CDR1 is SGHRS and CDR2 is YFSETQ. The CDR3 loop is CASSLLGTTGSARAFF. The CDR3 DNA is TGCGCCAGCAGCTTGCTAGGGACAACGGGTTCCGCTCGGGCTTTCTTT.

The sample holds a few counts of this clone. The chain recombines TRBV4-3 with TRBJ2-7; perhaps TRBD1 as D (6 bases). The germline V gene has CDR1 LGHNA and CDR2 YSLEER. V was clipped by 3 bases and J by 3 bases, with 12 bases between them. This CDR3 is built from 14 residues. The CDR3 DNA reads as TGCGCCAGCAGCCAGGGCGGACAGTTCTACGAGCAGTACTTC. Protein: CASSQGGQFYEQYF.

This clone was observed a single time. This chain uses TRBV9 with TRBJ2-7; TRBD2 agrees at 9 bases. The V segment lost 0 bases and the J segment 4 bases; nucleotides outside the gene matches: 8. Looked up from germline, CDR1 is SGDLS and CDR2 is YYNGEE. The CDR3 is made up of 16 amino acids. The CDR3 region is CASSVEDLAGYYEQYF. The DNA of the CDR3 is TGTGCCAGCAGCGTAGAGGACCTAGCGGGGTATTACGAGCAGTACTTC.

J is TRBJ2-1 and V is TRBV4-2; unclear D gene. Germline V gene data show CDR1 as LGHNA and CDR2 as YNFKEQ. The V end was cut by 0 bases, the J end by 4 bases, with 4 bases between. This CDR3 is built from 13 residues. This CDR3 reads CASSQELYNEQFF. CDR3 coding DNA: TGTGCCAGCAGCCAAGAATTATACAATGAGCAGTTCTTC.

V gene TRBV24-1 combines with J gene TRBJ2-7; weak D call: TRBD2 (6 bases). This CDR3 has 15 amino acids. Germline V gene lookup returns CDR1 KGHDR and CDR2 SFDVKD. V lost 4 bases, J lost 2 bases, and 14 bases lay in between. The CDR3 DNA is TGTGCCACCAGTGACCCCGGGACTCCTACCTACGAGCAGTACTTC. This encodes CATSDPGTPTYEQYF.

The DNA of the CDR3 is TGTGCCAGCGCGACTAGCGCTTCCTACGAGCAGTACTTC. This sequence encodes CASATSASYEQYF. V usage is TRBV7-2 and J usage is TRBJ2-7; 8 bases fit TRBD2. This CDR3 contains 13 residues. V shed 8 bases and J 1 base; nucleotides not matched to a gene: 4. CDR1 SGHTA and CDR2 FQGNSA come from the germline V gene. Full variable domain (missing parts from reference TRBV7-2 and TRBJ2-7): GAGVSQSPSNKVTEKGKDVELRCDPISGHTALYWYRQSLGQGLEFLIYFQGNSAPDKSGLPSDRFSAERTGGSVSTLTIQRTQQEDSAVYLCASATSASYEQYFGPGTRLTVT.

The chain has TRBV5-6 and TRBJ1-2, with D uncertain. CDR3 length: 13 amino acids. Germline V gene data show CDR1 as SGHDT and CDR2 as YYEEEE. With 4 bases removed from V and 3 bases from J, the gap between germline ends came to 10 bases. The chain's CDR3 is CASSPARDYGYTF. Here the CDR3 DNA reads TGTGCCAGCAGCCCGGCCCGGGACTATGGCTACACCTTC. Full variable domain (outside the CDR3, taken from reference TRBV5-6 and TRBJ1-2): DAGVTQSPTHLIKTRGQQVTLRCSPKSGHDTVSWYQQALGQGPQFIFQYYEEEERQRGNFPDRFSGHQFPNYSSELNVNALLLGDSALYLCASSPARDYGYTFGSGTRLTVV.

V usage is TRBV10-3 and J usage is TRBJ2-7, with D tentatively TRBD2 (6 bases). The CDR3 consists of 15 residues. CDR1 and CDR2 from the germline V gene are ENHRY and SYGVKD. V was trimmed by 6 bases and J by 4 bases, leaving 19 bases between them. The CDR3 loop reads CAIRAPSGVPYEQYF. CDR3 in DNA: TGTGCCATCAGGGCTCCCTCGGGGGTCCCATACGAGCAGTACTTC.

The chain couples TRBV25-1 to TRBJ1-1; 7 positions agree with TRBD1. The CDR3 runs to 13 residues. The V gene's germline CDR1 is MGHDK and CDR2 SYGVNS. Losses at the gene ends were 6 bases for V and 1 base for J; bases not matched to a gene: 2. The CDR3 region has the DNA TGTGCCAGCAGAGGACAGGAGAACACTGAAGCTTTCTTT. Translation: CASRGQENTEAFF. The whole variable domain, filled in from reference TRBV25-1 and TRBJ1-1, reads EADIYQTPRYLVIGTGKKITLECSQTMGHDKMYWYQQDPGMELHLIHYSYGVNSTEKGDLSSESTVSRIRTEHFPLTLESARPSHTSQYLCASRGQENTEAFFGQGTRLTVV.